One and the same sample provided the 23 T cell receptor beta chains below, sequenced in a study of T-cell reconstitution after alpha-beta-depleted transplantation in children. This sample's TCRbeta library carried unique molecular identifier barcodes. TCRdb re-analysed the PCR reads in MiXCR, keeping a single row per CDR3 protein. The sample lists around 420,000 distinct CDR3 sequences; 15% to 20% were seen once. Sequencing was performed on PBMCs, mostly from graft donor cells, taken 360 days after TCRalphabeta/CD19-depleted stem cell transplant. The receptors derive from a boy under two years old who had a stem cell transplant for Wiskott-Aldrich syndrome, so the T cells may come from the graft donor.

This clonotype occurred many times. This chain connects TRBV5-1 to TRBJ2-1; no firm D call. Germline V CDR1 and CDR2: SGHRS, YFSETQ. Trimming stripped 0 bases from V and 2 bases from J, with 3 bases between. This CDR3 is built from 13 residues. The CDR3 reads CASSLVPYNEQFF. DNA of the CDR3: TGCGCCAGCAGCTTGGTACCCTACAATGAGCAGTTCTTC.

This chain uses TRBV15 with TRBJ2-7; no definite D call. The CDR3 is 14 amino acids. V gave up 1 base and J gave up 2 bases, with 9 bases separating them. Looked up from germline, CDR1 is LNHNV and CDR2 is YYDKDF (reference sequence). In DNA, the CDR3 is TGTGCCACCAGCAGAGGTGGTGGCCCCTACGAGCAGTACTTC. This encodes CATSRGGGPYEQYF.

A few counts support this clonotype. The chain has TRBV10-3 and TRBJ2-7; the match to TRBD2 covers 10 bases. With 3 bases clipped from V and 0 bases from J, the junction kept 2 bases outside the gene matches. The CDR3 covers 15 residues. Germline V CDR1 and CDR2: ENHRY, SYGVKD. Here the CDR3 reads CAISDKREGSYEQYF. The DNA of the CDR3 is TGTGCCATCAGTGACAAGCGGGAGGGCTCCTACGAGCAGTACTTC.

The chain combines TRBV6-2 or TRBV6-3 with TRBJ2-2, with unresolved D. The V end was cut by 2 bases, the J end by 2 bases, with 6 bases between. Per germline, CDR1 MNHEY and CDR2 SVGEGT. This CDR3 is 14 amino acids long. The CDR3, as DNA: TGTGCCAGCAGTTACCCAAAAAACACCGGGGAGCTGTTTTTT. Translating gives CASSYPKNTGELFF.

This clonotype was counted between two and nine times. The rearrangement links TRBV29-1 to TRBJ2-6; 9 bases are shared with TRBD1. The trim removed 6 bases at V and 0 bases at J, leaving 6 bases unmatched. Looked up from germline, CDR1 is SQVTM and CDR2 is ANQGSEA. The CDR3 covers 16 residues. CDR3 sequence (DNA): TGCAGCGTGTGGGACAGGGTTTTCTCTGGGGCCAACGTCCTGACTTTC. Protein sequence: CSVWDRVFSGANVLTF. Full variable domain (rest looked up from reference TRBV29-1 and TRBJ2-6): SAVISQKPSRDICQRGTSLTIQCQVDSQVTMMFWYRQQPGQSLTLIATANQGSEATYESGFVIDKFPISRPNLTFSTLTVSNMSPEDSSIYLCSVWDRVFSGANVLTFGAGSRLTVL.

This clonotype has only a few counts. The gene calls are TRBV3-1 and TRBJ2-1; D perhaps matches TRBD1 (5 bases). Trimming removed 3 bases at V and 7 bases at J, with 13 bases between. Germline V lookup: CDR1 LGHDT, CDR2 YNNKEL (reference sequence). The length of the CDR3 is 14 residues. The CDR3 reads CASSHRQPINEQFF. CDR3 bases: TGTGCCAGCAGCCACAGACAGCCAATTAATGAGCAGTTCTTC.

This clonotype was counted between two and nine times. The chain recombines TRBV30 with TRBJ2-7; TRBD1 might be the D (5 bases). There are 13 residues in the CDR3. CDR1 is GTSNPN and CDR2 is SVGIG in the germline V gene (reference sequence). V shed 0 bases and J shed 2 bases, with 8 bases lying between them. Here the CDR3 reads CAWSVVRAYEQYF. CDR3 nucleotides: TGTGCCTGGAGTGTCGTCAGGGCCTACGAGCAGTACTTC.

This chain links TRBV7-9 with TRBJ2-7; 9 nucleotides agree with TRBD2. Germline assignment: CDR1 SEHNR and CDR2 FQNEAQ (reference sequence). The CDR3 covers 16 residues. For the CDR3, the DNA is TGTGCCAGCAGCCTGGGGGAGAGTAGCGGGGGCCGCTCACAGACCGTC. Its translation is CASSLGESSGGRSQTV.

The V gene is TRBV7-6, the J gene TRBJ2-5, with 11 bases that match TRBD2. The ends lost 3 bases at V and 4 bases at J; junction bases unmatched: 7. Germline CDR1 and CDR2: SGHVS and FNYEAQ. This CDR3 has 16 amino acids. CDR3 nucleotides: TGTGCCAGCAGCTTTTCTAGCGGGGGGCCGGGAGAGACCCAGTACTTC. The encoded protein is CASSFSSGGPGETQYF.

V gene TRBV30 combines with J gene TRBJ2-7; 10 bases fit TRBD1. Trimming removed 5 bases from V and 4 bases from J; junction bases left unmatched: 5. Germline CDR1 reads GTSNPN; CDR2 reads SVGIG (reference sequence). CDR3 length equals 13 residues. CDR3 loop: CAWGTGDFYEQYF. The DNA of the CDR3 is TGTGCCTGGGGGACAGGGGATTTTTACGAGCAGTACTTC.

This clonotype was recorded once. The genes are TRBV5-1 and TRBJ2-7; 8 bases map to TRBD1. Per germline, CDR1 SGHRS and CDR2 YFSETQ. V lost 5 bases to trimming and J lost 1 base; unmatched junction nucleotides: 5. The CDR3 covers 14 residues. In nucleotides, the CDR3 is TGCGCCAGCAGTCCTGGGGACAGGTCCTACGAGCAGTACTTC. As protein: CASSPGDRSYEQYF.

DNA of the CDR3: TGTGCCAGCAGGTGGGGACACACCGGGACCCAGTACTTC. As protein: CASRWGHTGTQYF. The rearrangement uses TRBV7-2 and TRBJ2-5, with D perhaps TRBD1 (6 bases). The V gene lost 6 bases and the J gene lost 7 bases, with 15 bases spanning the gap. Germline CDR1 reads SGHTA; CDR2 reads FQGNSA. The CDR3 loop spans 13 amino acids.

This clonotype was counted only a few times. The chain has TRBV6-2 or TRBV6-3 and TRBJ1-1; 7 nucleotides agree with TRBD1. Germline trimming cut 10 bases from V and 10 bases from J; bases unmatched to any gene: 18. The CDR3 contains 14 residues. Germline V gene lookup returns CDR1 MNHEY and CDR2 SVGEGT. DNA of the CDR3: TGTGCCACCCGCGGACCTGACAGGGTCGGTGGAGCTTTCTTT. This codes for CATRGPDRVGGAFF.

This clonotype occurred a few times. The gene calls are TRBV5-1 and TRBJ1-5; 7 nucleotides align to TRBD1. The CDR3 runs to 14 residues. In germline, CDR1 is SGHRS, CDR2 YFSETQ. V shed 1 base and J 4 bases; nucleotides not matched to a gene: 2. The DNA for the CDR3 is TGCGCCAGCAGCTTGACAGGGGCAAATCAGCCCCAGCATTTT. It is translated as CASSLTGANQPQHF.

V and J are TRBV19 and TRBJ1-1, with D unclear. V lost 3 bases and J lost 0, with 11 bases in between. This CDR3 region has 15 residues. The germline V gene has CDR1 LNHDA and CDR2 SQIVND (reference sequence). The CDR3: CASSMSWNMNTEAFF. DNA for the CDR3: TGTGCCAGTAGTATGTCCTGGAATATGAACACTGAAGCTTTCTTT.

The CDR3 coding sequence is TGTGCCAGCAGCGCAATGGGGGCCGGGGAGCTGTTTTTT. Its translation: CASSAMGAGELFF. The rearrangement links TRBV7-9 to TRBJ2-2, with D perhaps TRBD1 or TRBD2 (5 bases each). Per the germline V gene, CDR1 is SEHNR and CDR2 is FQNEAQ (reference sequence). V gave up 5 bases and J gave up 6 bases, with 10 bases separating them. The CDR3 spans 13 residues. Variable domain in full (rest from reference TRBV7-9 and TRBJ2-2): DTGVSQNPRHKITKRGQNVTFRCDPISEHNRLYWYRQTLGQGPEFLTYFQNEAQLEKSRLLSDRFSAERPKGSFSTLEIQRTEQGDSAMYLCASSAMGAGELFFGEGSRLTVL.

The table lists this clonotype with a few counts. This chain joins TRBV28 and TRBJ2-3, with TRBD1 identical over 7 bases. Unmatched junction bases numbered 5, after V lost 4 bases and J lost 1 base. Germline V lookup: CDR1 MDHEN, CDR2 SYDVKM. This CDR3 is built from 15 residues. The CDR3 DNA reads TGTGCCAGCAGTTCGATCCAGGGGGGCACAGATACGCAGTATTTT. This gives the protein CASSSIQGGTDTQYF.

The chain recombines TRBV27 with TRBJ2-1; 12 positions agree with TRBD2. Germline values: CDR1 MNHEY, CDR2 SMNVEV (reference sequence). This CDR3 is 16 amino acids long. The trim removed 4 bases at V and 1 base at J, leaving 2 bases unmatched. The CDR3 nucleotides are TGTGCCAGCAGTTCTACTAGCGGGGGGTCCTACAATGAGCAGTTCTTC. As protein: CASSSTSGGSYNEQFF.

The V gene is TRBV5-5, the J gene TRBJ2-1; 8 nucleotides match TRBD2. Germline values: CDR1 SGHKS, CDR2 YYEKEE (reference sequence). This CDR3 has 15 residues. The junction had 5 bases not matched to a gene; V was cut back by 3 bases and J by 3 bases. CDR3 DNA: TGTGCCAGCAGCTATCGACTAGCGTTCTACAATGAGCAGTTCTTC. Translating it yields CASSYRLAFYNEQFF.

A few counts support this clonotype. V usage is TRBV29-1 and J usage is TRBJ1-2, with D uncertain. V lost 8 bases and J 3 bases, leaving 13 bases between the germline ends. Per the germline V gene, CDR1 is SQVTM and CDR2 is ANQGSEA. The CDR3 contains 12 residues. The CDR3 DNA reads TGCAGCCTCCTAGAGGGCCACTATGGCTACACCTTC. Residues: CSLLEGHYGYTF.

In this sample, this clonotype turned up a few times. The V and J genes are TRBV27 and TRBJ2-7, with 11 positions matching TRBD2. CDR3 length: 15 amino acids. Per the germline V gene, CDR1 is MNHEY and CDR2 is SMNVEV (reference sequence). Trimming at V came to 5 bases and at J to 6 bases, leaving 9 bases not matched to a gene. The CDR3 nucleotides read TGTGCCAGCAGTCTGGGACTAGCGGTTTCGGGCGAGCAGTACTTC. Protein: CASSLGLAVSGEQYF.

Here the CDR3 DNA reads TGCAGTGCTAGCCGCTTACAGGGGGGAGGTGAGCAGTTCTTC. Amino acid sequence: CSASRLQGGGEQFF. This chain joins TRBV20-1 and TRBJ2-1; 8 nucleotides match TRBD1. Germline CDR1 is DFQATT and CDR2 is SNEGSKA (reference sequence). V trimming: 3 bases; J trimming: 9 bases; junction bases outside the gene matches: 10. This CDR3 region has 14 residues.

This sequence joins TRBV2 and TRBJ2-5; TRBD1 might be the D (6 bases). The CDR3 spans 14 residues. Germline assignment: CDR1 SNHLY and CDR2 FYNNEI. V lost 6 bases, J lost 5 bases, and 16 bases lay in between. The CDR3, as DNA: TGTGCCAGCAGGCGGACAGCTTTTATGGAGACCCAGTACTTC. Translation: CASRRTAFMETQYF.